What follows are 5 T cell receptor beta chains derived from one specimen sequenced in a study of control samples from healthy donors and cancer patients. Repertoires were generated with immunoSEQ multiplex PCR, while TCRdb's copy carries only in-frame clones and drops some. The repertoire includes 150,000 to 200,000 clones, 90% to 95% of them detected once, and approximately 1.6% sits in the top ten. The sample comprised blood. The receptors shown here come from a woman aged 25 to 39 in good health.

The genes are TRBV14 and TRBJ2-2, with 7 bases lining up with TRBD1. In germline, CDR1 is SGHDN, CDR2 FVKESK. V gave up 0 bases and J gave up 0 bases; unmatched junction bases: 13. The CDR3 extends over 20 amino acids. CDR3 in DNA: TGTGCCAGCAGCCAAGATCGGAAAACAGGGGCCTTCGCGAACACCGGGGAGCTGTTTTTT. This gives the protein CASSQDRKTGAFANTGELFF.

The gene calls are TRBV5-1 and TRBJ1-2; possible D gene TRBD1, 6 bases. The CDR3 has 13 amino acids. Trimming took off 2 bases at V and 3 bases at J, with 8 bases between the two ends. CDR1 SGHRS and CDR2 YFSETQ come from the germline V gene. The CDR3 DNA reads as TGCGCCAGCAGCTTTAGACAGGACTATGGCTACACCTTC. Translation: CASSFRQDYGYTF.

This chain connects TRBV30 to TRBJ1-1; the D gene is possibly TRBD1 (6 bases). V lost 0 bases and J lost 3, with 11 bases in between. This CDR3 region has 14 residues. The germline CDR1 and CDR2 sequences are GTSNPN and SVGIG (reference sequence). CDR3 amino acids: CAWSVAGDDTEAFF. CDR3 nucleotides: TGTGCCTGGAGTGTGGCAGGGGACGACACTGAAGCTTTCTTT.

The chain is built from TRBV15 and TRBJ1-3; TRBD1 might be the D (5 bases). V lost 0 bases and J 0 bases, leaving 9 bases between the germline ends. Looked up from germline, CDR1 is LNHNV and CDR2 is YYDKDF (reference sequence). The CDR3 is 16 residues long. CDR3 region: CATSRERRGSGNTIYF. The CDR3 coding sequence is TGTGCCACCAGCAGAGAAAGGAGGGGCTCTGGAAACACCATATATTTT.

This chain links TRBV4-1 with TRBJ1-1; 8 bases align to TRBD1. Germline V CDR1 and CDR2: MGHRA, YSYEKL. The CDR3 length is 15 residues. With V trimmed by 0 bases and J by 1 base, 1 base remained unmatched. The CDR3 here is CASSQDGTGNTEAFF. The CDR3, as DNA: TGCGCCAGCAGCCAAGACGGGACAGGGAACACTGAAGCTTTCTTT.